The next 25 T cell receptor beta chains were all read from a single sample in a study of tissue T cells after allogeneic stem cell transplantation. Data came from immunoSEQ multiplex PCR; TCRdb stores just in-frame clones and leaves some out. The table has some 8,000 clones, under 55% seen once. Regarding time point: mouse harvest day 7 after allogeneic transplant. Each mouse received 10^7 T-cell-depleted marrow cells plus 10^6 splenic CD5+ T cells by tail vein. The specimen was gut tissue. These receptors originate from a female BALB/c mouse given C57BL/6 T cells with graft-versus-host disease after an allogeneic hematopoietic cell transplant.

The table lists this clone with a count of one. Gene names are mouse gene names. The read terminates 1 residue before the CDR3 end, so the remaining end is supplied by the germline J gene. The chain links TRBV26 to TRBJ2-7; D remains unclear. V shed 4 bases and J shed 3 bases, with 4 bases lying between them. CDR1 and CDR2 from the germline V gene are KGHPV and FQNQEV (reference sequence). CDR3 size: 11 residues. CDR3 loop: CASSQGYEQYF. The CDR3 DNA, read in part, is TGTGCCAGCAGTCAGGGCTATGAACAGTAC.

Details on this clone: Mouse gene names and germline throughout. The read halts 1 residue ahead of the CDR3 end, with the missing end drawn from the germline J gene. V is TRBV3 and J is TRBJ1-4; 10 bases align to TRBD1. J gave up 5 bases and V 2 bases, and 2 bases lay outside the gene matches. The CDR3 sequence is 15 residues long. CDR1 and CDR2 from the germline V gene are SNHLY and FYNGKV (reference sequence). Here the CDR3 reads CASSLLGQGNERLFF. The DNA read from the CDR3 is TGTGCCAGCAGCTTATTGGGACAGGGGAACGAAAGATTATTT.

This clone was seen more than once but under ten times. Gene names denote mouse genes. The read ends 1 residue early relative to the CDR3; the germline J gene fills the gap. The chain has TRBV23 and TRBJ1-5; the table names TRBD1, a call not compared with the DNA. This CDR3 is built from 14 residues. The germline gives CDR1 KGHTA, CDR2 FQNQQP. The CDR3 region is CSSSRRDNNQAPLF. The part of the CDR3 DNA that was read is TGCTCCAGCAGCCGCAGGGATAACAACCAGGCTCCGCTT.

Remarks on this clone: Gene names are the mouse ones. The CDR3 DNA, read in part, is TGTGCCAGCAGTCCCCACGGGGATAATTCGCCCCTCTAC. This translates into CASSPHGDNSPLY. The whole CDR3 reads CASSPHGDNSPLYF. The chain employs TRBV26 and TRBJ1-6; no clear D. Read sequence stops 1 residue before the CDR3 end, and the germline J gene provides the missing end. TRBJ1-6 is filed as an ORF, its function uncertain. The V end was cut by 4 bases, the J end by 5 bases, with 9 bases between. The CDR3 sequence is 14 residues long. The germline gives CDR1 KGHPV, CDR2 FQNQEV (reference sequence).

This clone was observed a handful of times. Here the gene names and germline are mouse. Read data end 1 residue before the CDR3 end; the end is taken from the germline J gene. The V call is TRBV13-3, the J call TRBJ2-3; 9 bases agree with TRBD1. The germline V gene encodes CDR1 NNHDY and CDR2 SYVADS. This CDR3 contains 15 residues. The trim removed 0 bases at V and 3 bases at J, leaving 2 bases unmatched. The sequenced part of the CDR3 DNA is TGTGCCAGCAGTGATGACAGGGGGCAGGCAGAAACGCTGTAT. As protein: CASSDDRGQAETLY. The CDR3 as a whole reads CASSDDRGQAETLYF.

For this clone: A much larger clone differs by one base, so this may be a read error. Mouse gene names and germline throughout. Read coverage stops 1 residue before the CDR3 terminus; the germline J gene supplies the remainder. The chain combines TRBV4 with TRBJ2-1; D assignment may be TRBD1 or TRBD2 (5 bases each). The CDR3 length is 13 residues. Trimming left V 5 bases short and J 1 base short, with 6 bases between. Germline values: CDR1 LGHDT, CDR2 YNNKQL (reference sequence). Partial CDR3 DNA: TGTGCCAGCAGCCGGGACAACTATGCTGAGCAGTTC. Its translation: CASSRDNYAEQF. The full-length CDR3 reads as CASSRDNYAEQFF.

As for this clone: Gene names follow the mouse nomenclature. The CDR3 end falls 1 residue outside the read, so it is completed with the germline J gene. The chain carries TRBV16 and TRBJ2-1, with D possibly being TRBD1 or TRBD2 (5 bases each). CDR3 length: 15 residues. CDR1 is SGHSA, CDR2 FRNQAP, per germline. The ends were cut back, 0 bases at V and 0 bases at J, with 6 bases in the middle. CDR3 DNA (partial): TGTGCAAGCAGCTTAGATGGGGCTAACTATGCTGAGCAGTTC. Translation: CASSLDGANYAEQF. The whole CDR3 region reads CASSLDGANYAEQFF.

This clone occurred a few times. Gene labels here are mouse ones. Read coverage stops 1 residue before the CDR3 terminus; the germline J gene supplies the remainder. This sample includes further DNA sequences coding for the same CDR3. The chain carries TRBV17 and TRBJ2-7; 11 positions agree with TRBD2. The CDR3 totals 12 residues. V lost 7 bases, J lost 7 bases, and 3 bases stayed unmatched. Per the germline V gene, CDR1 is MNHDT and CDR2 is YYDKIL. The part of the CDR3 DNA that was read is TGTGCTAGCAAGACTGGGGGGGGGGAACAGTAC. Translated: CASKTGGGEQY. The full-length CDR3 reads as CASKTGGGEQYF.

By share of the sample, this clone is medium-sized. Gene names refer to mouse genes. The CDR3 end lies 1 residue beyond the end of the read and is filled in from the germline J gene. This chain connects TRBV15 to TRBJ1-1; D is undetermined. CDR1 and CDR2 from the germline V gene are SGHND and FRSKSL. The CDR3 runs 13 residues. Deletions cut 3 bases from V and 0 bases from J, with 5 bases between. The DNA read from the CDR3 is TGTGCCAGCAGTTTGGCCACAAACACAGAAGTCTTC. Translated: CASSLATNTEVF. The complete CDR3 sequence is CASSLATNTEVFF.

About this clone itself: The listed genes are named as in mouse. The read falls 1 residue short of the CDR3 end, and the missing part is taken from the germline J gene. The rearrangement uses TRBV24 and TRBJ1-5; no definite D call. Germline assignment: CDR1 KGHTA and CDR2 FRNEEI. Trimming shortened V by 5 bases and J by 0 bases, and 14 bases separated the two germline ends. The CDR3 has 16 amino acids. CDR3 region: CASSEPRQSNNQAPLF. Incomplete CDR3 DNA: TGTGCCAGCAGTGAGCCCAGACAATCTAACAACCAGGCTCCGCTT.

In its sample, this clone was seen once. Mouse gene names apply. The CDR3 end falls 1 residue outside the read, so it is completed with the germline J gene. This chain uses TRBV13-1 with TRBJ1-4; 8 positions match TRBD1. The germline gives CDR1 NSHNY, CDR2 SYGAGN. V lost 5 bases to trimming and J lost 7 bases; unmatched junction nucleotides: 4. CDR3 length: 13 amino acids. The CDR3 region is CASRKQGGERLFF. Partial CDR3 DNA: TGTGCCAGCAGGAAACAGGGGGGCGAAAGATTATTT.

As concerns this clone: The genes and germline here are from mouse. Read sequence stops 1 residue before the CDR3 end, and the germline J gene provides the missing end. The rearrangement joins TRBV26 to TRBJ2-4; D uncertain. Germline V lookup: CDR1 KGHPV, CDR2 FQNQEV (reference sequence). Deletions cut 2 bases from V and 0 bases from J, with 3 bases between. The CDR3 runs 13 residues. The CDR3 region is CASSLLSQNTLYF. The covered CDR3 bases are TGTGCCAGCAGTCTGCTTAGTCAAAACACCTTGTAC.

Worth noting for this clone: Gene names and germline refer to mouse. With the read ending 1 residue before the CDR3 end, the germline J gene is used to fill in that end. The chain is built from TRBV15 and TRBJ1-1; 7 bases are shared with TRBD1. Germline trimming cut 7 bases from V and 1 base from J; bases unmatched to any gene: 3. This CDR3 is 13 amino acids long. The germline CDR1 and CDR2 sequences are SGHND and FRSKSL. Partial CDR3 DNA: TGTGCCAGCACCAGACAGGGAAACACAGAAGTCTTC. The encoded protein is CASTRQGNTEVF. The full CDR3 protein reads CASTRQGNTEVFF.

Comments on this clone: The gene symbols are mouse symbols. The chain's CDR3 is CASSLRGGNAETLYF. Partial CDR3 DNA: TGTGCCAGCAGTCTGAGGGGGGGGAATGCAGAAACGCTGTAT. J is TRBJ2-3 and V is TRBV26; D is possibly TRBD2 (7 bases). The sequence runs out 1 residue before the end of the CDR3; the remainder is reconstructed from the germline J gene. There are 15 residues in the CDR3. V lost 2 bases and J 2 bases, leaving 11 bases between the germline ends. CDR1 is KGHPV and CDR2 is FQNQEV in the germline V gene (reference sequence). Looking up the rest from reference TRBV26 and TRBJ2-3 gives the full variable domain: NSKVIQTPRYLVKGQGQKAKMRCIPEKGHPVVFWYQQNKNNEFKFLINFQNQEVLQQIDMTEKRFSAECPSNSPCSLEIQSSEAGDSALYLCASSLRGGNAETLYFGSGTRLTVL.

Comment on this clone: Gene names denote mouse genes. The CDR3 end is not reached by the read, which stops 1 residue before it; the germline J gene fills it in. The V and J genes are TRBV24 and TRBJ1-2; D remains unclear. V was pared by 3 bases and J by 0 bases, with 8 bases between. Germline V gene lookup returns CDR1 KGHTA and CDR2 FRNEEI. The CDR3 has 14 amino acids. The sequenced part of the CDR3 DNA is TGTGCCAGCAGTCTATTCCCAGCAAACTCCGACTACACC. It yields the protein CASSLFPANSDYT. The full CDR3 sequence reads CASSLFPANSDYTF.

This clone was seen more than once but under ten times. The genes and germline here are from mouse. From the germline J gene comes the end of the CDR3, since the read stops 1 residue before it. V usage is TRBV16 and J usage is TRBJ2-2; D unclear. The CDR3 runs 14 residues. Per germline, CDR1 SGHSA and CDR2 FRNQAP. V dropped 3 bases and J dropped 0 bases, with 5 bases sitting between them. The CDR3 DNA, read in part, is TGTGCAAGCAGCTTGACACCAAACACCGGGCAGCTCTAC. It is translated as CASSLTPNTGQLY. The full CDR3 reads CASSLTPNTGQLYF. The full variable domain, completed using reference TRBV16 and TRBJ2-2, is NAGVIQTPRHKVTGKGQEATLWCEPISGHSAVFWYRQTIVQGLEFLTYFRNQAPIDDSGMPKERFSAQMPNQSHSTLKIQSTQPQDSAVYLCASSLTPNTGQLYFGEGSKLTVL.

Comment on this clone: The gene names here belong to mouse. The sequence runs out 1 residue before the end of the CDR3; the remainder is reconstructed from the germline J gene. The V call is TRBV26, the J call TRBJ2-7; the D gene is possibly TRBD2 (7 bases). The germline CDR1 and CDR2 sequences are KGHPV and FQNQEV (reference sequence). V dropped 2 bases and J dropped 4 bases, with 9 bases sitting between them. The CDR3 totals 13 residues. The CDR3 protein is CASSLGGLYEQYF. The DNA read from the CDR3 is TGTGCCAGCAGTCTGGGGGGGCTATATGAACAGTAC.

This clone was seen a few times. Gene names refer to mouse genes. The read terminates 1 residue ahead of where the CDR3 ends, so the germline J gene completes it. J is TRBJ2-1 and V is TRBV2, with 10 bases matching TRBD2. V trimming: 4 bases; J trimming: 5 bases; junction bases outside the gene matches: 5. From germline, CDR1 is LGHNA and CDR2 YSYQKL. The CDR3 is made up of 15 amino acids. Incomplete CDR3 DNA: TGTGCCAGCAGCCCCCCACTGGGGGGGGATGCTGAGCAGTTC. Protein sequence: CASSPPLGGDAEQF. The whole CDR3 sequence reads CASSPPLGGDAEQFF.

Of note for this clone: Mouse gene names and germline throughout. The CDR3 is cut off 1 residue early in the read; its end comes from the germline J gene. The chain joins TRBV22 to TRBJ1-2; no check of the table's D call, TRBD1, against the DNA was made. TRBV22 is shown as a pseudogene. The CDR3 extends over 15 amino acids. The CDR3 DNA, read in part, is TGTGCCAGCAGTTGTTCCGGGACAGCAAACTCCGACTACACC. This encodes CASSCSGTANSDYT. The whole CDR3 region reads CASSCSGTANSDYTF.

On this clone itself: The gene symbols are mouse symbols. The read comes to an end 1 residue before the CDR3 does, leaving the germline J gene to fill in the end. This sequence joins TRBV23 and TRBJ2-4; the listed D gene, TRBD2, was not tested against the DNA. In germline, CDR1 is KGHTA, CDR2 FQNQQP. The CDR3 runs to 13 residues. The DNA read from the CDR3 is TGCTCCAGCAGTCAACTGGGTCAAAACACCTTGTAC. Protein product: CSSSQLGQNTLY. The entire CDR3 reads CSSSQLGQNTLYF.

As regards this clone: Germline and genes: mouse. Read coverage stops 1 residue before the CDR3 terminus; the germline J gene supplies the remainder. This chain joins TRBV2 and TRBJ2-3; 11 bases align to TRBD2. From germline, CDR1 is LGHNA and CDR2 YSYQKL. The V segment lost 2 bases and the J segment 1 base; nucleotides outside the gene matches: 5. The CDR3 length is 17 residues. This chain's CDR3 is CASSQTGGAVGAETLYF. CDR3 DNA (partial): TGTGCCAGCAGCCAAACTGGGGGGGCGGTTGGTGCAGAAACGCTGTAT.

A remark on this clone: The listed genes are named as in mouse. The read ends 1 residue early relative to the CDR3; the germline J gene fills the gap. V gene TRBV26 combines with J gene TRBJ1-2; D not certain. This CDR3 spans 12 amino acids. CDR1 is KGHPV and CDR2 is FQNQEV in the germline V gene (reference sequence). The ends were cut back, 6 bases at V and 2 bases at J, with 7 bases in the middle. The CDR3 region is CASSLVNSDYTF. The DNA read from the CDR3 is TGTGCCAGCAGCCTCGTCAACTCCGACTACACC.

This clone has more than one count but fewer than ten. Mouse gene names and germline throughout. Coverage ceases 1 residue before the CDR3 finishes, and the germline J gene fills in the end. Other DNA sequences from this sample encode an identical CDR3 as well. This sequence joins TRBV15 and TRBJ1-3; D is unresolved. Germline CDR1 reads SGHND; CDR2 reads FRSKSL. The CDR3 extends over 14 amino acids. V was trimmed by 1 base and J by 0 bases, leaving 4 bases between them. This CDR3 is CASSLGSSGNTLYF. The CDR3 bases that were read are TGTGCCAGCAGTTTAGGGAGTTCTGGAAATACGCTCTAT.

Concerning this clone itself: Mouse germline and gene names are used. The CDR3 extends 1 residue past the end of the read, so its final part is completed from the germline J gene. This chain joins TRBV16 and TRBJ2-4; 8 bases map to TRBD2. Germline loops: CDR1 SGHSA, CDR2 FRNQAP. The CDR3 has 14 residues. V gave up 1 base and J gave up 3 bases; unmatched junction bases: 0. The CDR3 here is CASSLAGGQNTLYF. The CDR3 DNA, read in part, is TGTGCAAGCAGCTTAGCTGGGGGGCAAAACACCTTGTAC.

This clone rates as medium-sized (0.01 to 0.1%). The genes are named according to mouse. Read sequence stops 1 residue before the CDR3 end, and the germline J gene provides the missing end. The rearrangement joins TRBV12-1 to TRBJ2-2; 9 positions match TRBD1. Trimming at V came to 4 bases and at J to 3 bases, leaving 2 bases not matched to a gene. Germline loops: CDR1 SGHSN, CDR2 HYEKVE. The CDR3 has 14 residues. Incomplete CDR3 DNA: TGTGCCAGCTCCTGGACAGGGGACACCGGGCAGCTCTAC. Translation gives CASSWTGDTGQLY. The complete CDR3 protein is CASSWTGDTGQLYF.